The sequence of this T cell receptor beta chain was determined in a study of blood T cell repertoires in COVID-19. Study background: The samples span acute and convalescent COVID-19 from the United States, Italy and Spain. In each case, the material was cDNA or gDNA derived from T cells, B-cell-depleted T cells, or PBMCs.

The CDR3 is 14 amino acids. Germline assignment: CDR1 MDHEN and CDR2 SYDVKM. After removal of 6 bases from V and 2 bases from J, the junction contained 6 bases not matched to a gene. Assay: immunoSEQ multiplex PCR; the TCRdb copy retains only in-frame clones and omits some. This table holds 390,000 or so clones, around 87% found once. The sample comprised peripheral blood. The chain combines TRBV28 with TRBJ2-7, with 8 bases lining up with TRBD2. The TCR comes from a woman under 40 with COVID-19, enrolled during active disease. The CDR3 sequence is CASRGAGETYEQYF. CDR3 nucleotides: TGTGCCAGCAGAGGAGCGGGAGAGACCTACGAGCAGTACTTC.